The next 8 T cell receptor beta chains were all read from a single sample in a study of cytomegalovirus exposure and HLA in healthy donors. TCRdb's table, derived via immunoSEQ multiplex PCR, lists solely in-frame clones and lacks some. Of 150,000 or so clones in the sample, roughly nine tenths are singletons; the top ten hold 2.5% to 4%. The sample taken for sequencing was PBMCs. The receptors derive from a young woman in good health and CMV-seropositive.

The chain uses TRBV2 and TRBJ2-1, with a weak D call TRBD2 (6 bases). V was pared by 7 bases and J by 7 bases, with 20 bases between. Germline V CDR1 and CDR2: SNHLY, FYNNEI. The CDR3 spans 15 residues. The CDR3 region is CASNLAEGPQNEQFF. In DNA form, the CDR3 reads TGTGCCAGCAACCTCGCGGAGGGCCCTCAGAATGAGCAGTTCTTC.

The J gene is TRBJ2-1, the V gene TRBV6-5; 7 bases agree with TRBD1. Germline loops: CDR1 MNHEY, CDR2 SVGAGI. The CDR3 extends over 13 amino acids. V lost 4 bases, J lost 7 bases, and 4 bases stayed unmatched. CDR3 in DNA: TGTGCCAGCAGTTCAATACAGGGGAATGAGCAGTTCTTC. As protein: CASSSIQGNEQFF.

On this clone itself: The junction shows a germline mismatch at one end, possibly a read error. The chain has TRBV19 and TRBJ2-7; 7 nucleotides align to TRBD2. Germline values: CDR1 LNHDA, CDR2 SQIVND (reference sequence). There are 13 residues in the CDR3. This CDR3 reads CASSMGTTGALDF. As DNA, the CDR3 is TGTGCCAGTAGTATGGGGACTACAGGAGCATTAGACTTC. Full variable domain (rest looked up from reference TRBV19 and TRBJ2-7): DGGITQSPKYLFRKEGQNVTLSCEQNLNHDAMYWYRQDPGQGLRLIYYSQIVNDFQKGDIAEGYSVSREKKESFPLTVTSAQKNPTAFYLCASSMGTTGALDFGPGTRLTVT.

This clone has just a few counts. This chain connects TRBV29-1 to TRBJ1-1; weak D call: TRBD1 (6 bases). V lost 4 bases, J lost 4 bases, and 16 bases lay in between. This CDR3 has 14 amino acids. The germline V gene has CDR1 SQVTM and CDR2 ANQGSEA. The CDR3 spells CSVGTAVGGTEAFF. The CDR3 nucleotides read TGCAGCGTTGGGACAGCCGTTGGTGGCACTGAAGCTTTCTTT. The complete variable domain, with remaining parts taken from reference TRBV29-1 and TRBJ1-1, reads SAVISQKPSRDICQRGTSLTIQCQVDSQVTMMFWYRQQPGQSLTLIATANQGSEATYESGFVIDKFPISRPNLTFSTLTVSNMSPEDSSIYLCSVGTAVGGTEAFFGQGTRLTVV.

This clone has at least ten counts. This rearrangement joins TRBV6-5 to TRBJ2-2, with D possibly being TRBD2 (6 bases). Germline CDR1 is MNHEY and CDR2 is SVGAGI. The length of the CDR3 is 15 residues. V was trimmed by 1 base and J by 1 base, leaving 7 bases between them. CDR3 DNA sequence: TGTGCCAGCAGTTACTTAGCGGAGAACACCGGGGAGCTGTTTTTT. Translating gives CASSYLAENTGELFF.

By frequency in the sample, this clone is medium-sized. The rearrangement uses TRBV28 and TRBJ1-5, with TRBD1 matching over 8 bases. The V gene's germline CDR1 is MDHEN and CDR2 SYDVKM. Trimming removed 6 bases from V and 5 bases from J; junction bases left unmatched: 9. The CDR3 spans 15 residues. CDR3 sequence reads: CASRDDRGGDQPQHF. The CDR3 DNA reads as TGTGCCAGCAGGGACGACAGGGGAGGGGATCAGCCCCAGCATTTT.

The J gene is TRBJ2-7, the V gene TRBV6-5; 7 bases line up with TRBD1. V gave up 6 bases and J gave up 5 bases; unmatched junction bases: 7. Germline CDR1 MNHEY, CDR2 SVGAGI. This CDR3 has 13 amino acids. CDR3 DNA sequence: TGTGCCAGCAGCCGAGGACAGGCGCACGAGCAGTACTTC. Translated, it gives CASSRGQAHEQYF.

The V call is TRBV6-1, the J call TRBJ1-5; the match to TRBD1 covers 9 bases. V was pared by 4 bases and J by 2 bases, with 0 bases of the junction left unmatched. The CDR3 contains 14 residues. Germline CDR1 reads MNHNS; CDR2 reads SASEGT. The CDR3 here is CASSGTGGNQPQHF. For the CDR3, the DNA is TGTGCCAGCAGTGGGACAGGGGGCAATCAGCCCCAGCATTTT.